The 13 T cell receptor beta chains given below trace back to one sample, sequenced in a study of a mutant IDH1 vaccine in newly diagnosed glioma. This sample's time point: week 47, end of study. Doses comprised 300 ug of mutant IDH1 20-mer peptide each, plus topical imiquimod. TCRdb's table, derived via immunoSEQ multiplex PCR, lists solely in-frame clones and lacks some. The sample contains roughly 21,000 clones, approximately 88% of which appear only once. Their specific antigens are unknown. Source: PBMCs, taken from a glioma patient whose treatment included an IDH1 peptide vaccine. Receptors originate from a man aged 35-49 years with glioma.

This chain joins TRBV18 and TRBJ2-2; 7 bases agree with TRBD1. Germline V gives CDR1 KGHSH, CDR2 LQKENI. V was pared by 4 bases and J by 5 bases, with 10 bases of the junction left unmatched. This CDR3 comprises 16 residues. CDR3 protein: CASSRAGTVLTGELFF. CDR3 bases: TGTGCCAGCTCACGGGCCGGGACAGTCCTTACCGGGGAGCTGTTTTTT.

The CDR3 DNA follows: TGCGCCAGCAGCTTGGGCCGTGGAACTAATGAAAAACTGTTTTTT. It yields the protein CASSLGRGTNEKLFF. The chain couples TRBV5-1 to TRBJ1-4; D remains ambiguous. Germline values: CDR1 SGHRS, CDR2 YFSETQ. V was clipped by 0 bases and J by 1 base, with 7 bases between them. This CDR3 has 15 amino acids.

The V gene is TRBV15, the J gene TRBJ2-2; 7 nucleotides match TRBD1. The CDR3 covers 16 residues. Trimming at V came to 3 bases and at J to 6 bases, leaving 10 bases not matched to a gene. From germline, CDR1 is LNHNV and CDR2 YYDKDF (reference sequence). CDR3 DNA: TGTGCCACCAGCAGGCAAGGGGGCAGAAGGGCCGGGGAGCTGTTTTTT. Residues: CATSRQGGRRAGELFF.

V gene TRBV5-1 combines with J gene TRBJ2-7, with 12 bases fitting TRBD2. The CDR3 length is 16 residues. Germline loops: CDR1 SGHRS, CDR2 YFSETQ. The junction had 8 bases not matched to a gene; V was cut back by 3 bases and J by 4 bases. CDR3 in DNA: TGCGCCAGCAGCTGGACGACTAGCGGGAGTCGGTACGAGCAGTACTTC. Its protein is CASSWTTSGSRYEQYF.

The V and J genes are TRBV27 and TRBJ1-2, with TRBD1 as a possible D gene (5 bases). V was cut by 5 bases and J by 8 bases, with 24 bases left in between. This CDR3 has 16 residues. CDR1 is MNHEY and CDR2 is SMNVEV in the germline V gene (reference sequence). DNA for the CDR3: TGTGCCAGCAGTAGGGCGGCCGGGACCACTTCTTCGGGCTACACCTTC. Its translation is CASSRAAGTTSSGYTF.

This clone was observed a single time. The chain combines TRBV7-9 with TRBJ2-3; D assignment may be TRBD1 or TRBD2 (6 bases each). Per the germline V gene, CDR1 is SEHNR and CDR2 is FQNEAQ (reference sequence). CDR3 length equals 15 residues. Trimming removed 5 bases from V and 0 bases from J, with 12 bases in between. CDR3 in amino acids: CASSPLGGSTDTQYF. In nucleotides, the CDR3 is TGTGCCAGCAGCCCACTCGGGGGCAGCACAGATACGCAGTATTTT.

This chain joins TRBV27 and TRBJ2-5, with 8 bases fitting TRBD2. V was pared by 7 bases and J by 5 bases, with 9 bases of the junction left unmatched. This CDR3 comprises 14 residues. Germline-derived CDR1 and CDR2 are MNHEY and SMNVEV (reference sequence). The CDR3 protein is CASMPSGSAETQYF. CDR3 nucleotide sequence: TGTGCCAGCATGCCCAGCGGGAGTGCGGAGACCCAGTACTTC.

CDR3 in amino acids: CASSSRKTYGYTF. In DNA form, the CDR3 reads TGTGCCAGCAGCTCTAGAAAGACCTATGGCTACACCTTC. The chain recombines TRBV6-8 with TRBJ1-2, with D hard to call. The CDR3 consists of 13 residues. The germline V and J ends were trimmed by 6 bases and 4 bases, with 12 bases remaining between them. Germline V gives CDR1 MNHGY, CDR2 SAAAGT.

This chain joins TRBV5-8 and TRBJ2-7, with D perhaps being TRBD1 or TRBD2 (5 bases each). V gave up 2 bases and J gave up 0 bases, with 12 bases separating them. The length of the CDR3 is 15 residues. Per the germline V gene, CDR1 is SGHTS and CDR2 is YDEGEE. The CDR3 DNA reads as TGTGCCAGCAGCTTCCCTTCAGGGAGCTCCTACGAGCAGTACTTC. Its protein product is CASSFPSGSSYEQYF.

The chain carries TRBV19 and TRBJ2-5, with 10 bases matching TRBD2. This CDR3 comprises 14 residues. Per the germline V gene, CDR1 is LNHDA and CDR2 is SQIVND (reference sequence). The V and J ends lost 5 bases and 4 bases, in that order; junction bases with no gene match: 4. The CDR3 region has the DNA TGTGCCAGTAGTCCTAGCGGGAGTGTAGAGACCCAGTACTTC. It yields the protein CASSPSGSVETQYF.

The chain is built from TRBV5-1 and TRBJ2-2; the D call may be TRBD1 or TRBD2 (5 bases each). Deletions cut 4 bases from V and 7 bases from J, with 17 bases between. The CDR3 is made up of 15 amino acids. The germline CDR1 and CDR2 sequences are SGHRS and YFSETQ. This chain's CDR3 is CASSLDLGLGGELFF. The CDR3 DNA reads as TGCGCCAGCAGCCTGGACTTGGGGCTTGGCGGGGAGCTGTTTTTT.

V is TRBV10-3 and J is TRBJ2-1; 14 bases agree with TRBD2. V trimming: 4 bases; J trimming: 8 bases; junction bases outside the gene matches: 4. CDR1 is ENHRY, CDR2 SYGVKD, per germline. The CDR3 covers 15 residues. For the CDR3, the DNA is TGTGCCATCAGTGGGGGGACTAGCGGGAGTGATGAGCAGTTCTTC. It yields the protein CAISGGTSGSDEQFF.

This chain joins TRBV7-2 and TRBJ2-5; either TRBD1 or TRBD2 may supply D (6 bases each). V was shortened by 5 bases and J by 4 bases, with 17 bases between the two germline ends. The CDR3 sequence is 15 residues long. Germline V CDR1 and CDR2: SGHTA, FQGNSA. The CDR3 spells CASSRGGSGLETQYF. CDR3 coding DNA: TGTGCCAGCAGCCGAGGGGGTAGCGGATTAGAGACCCAGTACTTC.